This TCR beta chain was profiled in a study of blood T cell repertoires in COVID-19. Sequencing was performed with immunoSEQ multiplex PCR; in TCRdb, only in-frame clones are kept and a portion is missing. The sample lists 350,000 to 500,000 clones, 70% to 90% occurring once. The CDR3 runs to 13 residues. Germline values: CDR1 SQVTM, CDR2 ANQGSEA. The J segment lost 5 bases and the V segment lost 8 bases, leaving 11 bases of the junction unmatched. The chain couples TRBV29-1 to TRBJ1-1, with TRBD1 matching 7 bases. The receptor's source is a man between 18 and 29 years old with COVID-19, enrolled during active disease. The sequencing input was peripheral blood. In DNA, the CDR3 is TGCAGCACCCAGACAGGGACGGTAACTGAAGCTTTCTTT. This sequence encodes CSTQTGTVTEAFF.